This TCR beta chain appears in the sequencing data of a study of T cells in localized non-small cell lung cancer. Findings of the study overall: Heterogeneity remains possible, as sequencing covered one tumor region only.

Remarks on this clone: Its antigen is currently unknown.

The table came from immunoSEQ multiplex PCR; TCRdb's copy has only in-frame clones and leaves some out. This table holds about 33,000 clones, around 73% found once. Looked up from germline, CDR1 is SGHVS and CDR2 is FQNEAQ. V lost 5 bases to trimming and J lost 0 bases; unmatched junction nucleotides: 6. The CDR3 consists of 16 residues. The source was peripheral blood, collected before any cancer treatment. The chain carries TRBV7-8 and TRBJ1-3; 8 bases map to TRBD1. This TCR was sampled from a male donor older than 55 with stage II squamous cell lung carcinoma. The CDR3 region is CASSVRDRSSGNTIYF. CDR3 nucleotide sequence: TGTGCCAGCAGCGTCCGGGACAGGAGCTCTGGAAACACCATATATTTT.